This T cell receptor beta chain was documented in a study of T cells in tuberculosis. Points from the study as a whole: Smaller distances to GMM-specific TCRs suggested their expansion in active tuberculosis.

About this clone: What it binds is unknown.

Assay: immunoSEQ multiplex PCR; the TCRdb copy retains only in-frame clones and omits some. The sample records thousands of clones, about 97% being singletons. Time point specified: new active TB diagnosis, blood taken before or within 7 days of starting treatment. Tuberculosis was confirmed by positive sputum smear and/or M. tuberculosis culture. The CDR3 sequence is 16 residues long. V was clipped by 0 bases and J by 0 bases, with 10 bases between them. In germline, CDR1 is SGDLS, CDR2 YYNGEE. J is TRBJ1-3 and V is TRBV9, with a tentative D call TRBD1 (5 bases). This TCR came from an adult with tuberculosis. The material was PBMCs, obtained at tuberculosis diagnosis. This CDR3 reads CASSVGAGYSGNTIYF. As DNA, the CDR3 is TGTGCCAGCAGCGTAGGGGCAGGGTACTCTGGAAACACCATATATTTT.